The 32 T cell receptor beta chains below come from one sample, sequenced in a study of early T cells in non-severe SARS-CoV-2 infection. TCRdb itself ran the 5' RACE reads through MiXCR, one entry per CDR3 protein. The table lists around 100,000 distinct CDR3 sequences, around 13% of them singletons. What was sequenced was whole blood. Receptor source: an adult who was a healthcare worker with PCR-confirmed SARS-CoV-2 infection or an uninfected control (not recorded which).

This chain uses TRBV6-5 with TRBJ1-6; D is unclear. V gave up 5 bases and J gave up 0 bases, with 8 bases separating them. The germline gives CDR1 MNHEY, CDR2 SVGAGI. The CDR3 is 15 residues long. DNA of the CDR3: TGTGCCAGCAGTCTCGGTAGCTCCTATAATTCACCCCTCCACTTT. Translation gives CASSLGSSYNSPLHF.

This clonotype was picked up a small number of times. This rearrangement joins TRBV18 to TRBJ2-5, with TRBD1 matching 7 bases. The V and J ends lost 3 bases and 2 bases, in that order; junction bases with no gene match: 6. The CDR3 is 15 amino acids. CDR1 KGHSH and CDR2 LQKENI come from the germline V gene. The CDR3, as DNA: TGTGCCAGCTCACCTATAACGGGACAGCAAGAGACCCAGTACTTC. Translating gives CASSPITGQQETQYF. The whole variable domain, filled in from reference TRBV18 and TRBJ2-5, reads NAGVMQNPRHLVRRRGQEARLRCSPMKGHSHVYWYRQLPEEGLKFMVYLQKENIIDESGMPKERFSAEFPKEGPSILRIQQVVRGDSAAYFCASSPITGQQETQYFGPGTRLLVL.

This clonotype has a count of ten or more. This chain links TRBV12-3 or TRBV12-4 with TRBJ2-6; unclear D gene. Trimming removed 6 bases from V and 3 bases from J, with 15 bases in between. The CDR3 spans 16 residues. The chain's CDR3 is CASSLNSNYGANVLTF. CDR3 coding DNA: TGTGCCAGCAGCTTAAACAGCAACTATGGGGCCAACGTCCTGACTTTC.

Details on this clonotype: This may stem from a read error, because a much larger clone lies one nucleotide away. The rearrangement joins TRBV28 to TRBJ1-2; D uncertain. The V and J ends lost 4 bases and 5 bases respectively, with 17 bases between them. The germline CDR1 and CDR2 sequences are MDHEN and SYDVKM. This CDR3 has 15 residues. The CDR3, as DNA: TGTGCCAGCAGTTATTCGTTCGGAGCGGCGTATGGCTACACCTTC. Translated: CASSYSFGAAYGYTF.

This clonotype showed up just a few times. V and J are TRBV11-2 and TRBJ2-7, with D tentatively TRBD1 or TRBD2 (5 bases each). The CDR3 totals 13 residues. Germline V lookup: CDR1 SGHAT, CDR2 FQNNGV. V was cut by 0 bases and J by 9 bases, with 12 bases left in between. CDR3 sequence: CASSLDLGVRQYF. DNA of the CDR3: TGTGCCAGCAGCTTAGATTTGGGGGTCAGGCAGTACTTC.

This clonotype has at least ten counts. The chain recombines TRBV4-1 with TRBJ2-7; D uncertain. Germline V lookup: CDR1 MGHRA, CDR2 YSYEKL. V dropped 2 bases and J dropped 1 base, with 9 bases sitting between them. The CDR3 spans 14 residues. DNA for the CDR3: TGCGCCAGCAGCCAAAGCCCCGATTCCTACGAGCAGTACTTC. Encoded protein: CASSQSPDSYEQYF.

The CDR3 DNA reads TGTGCCAGTACCGACAGCGGGAGGGCCGTCGAGACCCAGTACTTC. It translates to CASTDSGRAVETQYF. V usage is TRBV19 and J usage is TRBJ2-5; 10 bases line up with TRBD2. V trimming: 7 bases; J trimming: 5 bases; junction bases outside the gene matches: 10. Germline V CDR1 and CDR2: LNHDA, SQIVND (reference sequence). The CDR3 totals 15 residues. Complete variable domain (other parts from reference TRBV19 and TRBJ2-5): DGGITQSPKYLFRKEGQNVTLSCEQNLNHDAMYWYRQDPGQGLRLIYYSQIVNDFQKGDIAEGYSVSREKKESFPLTVTSAQKNPTAFYLCASTDSGRAVETQYFGPGTRLLVL.

This clonotype was counted between two and nine times. The chain combines TRBV28 with TRBJ2-7; TRBD1 is a possible D gene (5 bases). The CDR3 has 16 residues. Between the trimmed V and J ends, which lost 6 bases and 0 bases, there was a span of 18 bases. Germline V gives CDR1 MDHEN, CDR2 SYDVKM. This chain's CDR3 is CASSSRQHLSSYEQYF. The DNA for the CDR3 is TGTGCCAGCAGCTCTAGACAGCACCTTAGCTCCTACGAGCAGTACTTC.

The V call is TRBV19, the J call TRBJ2-3, with TRBD1 identical over 7 bases. This CDR3 spans 12 amino acids. Germline loops: CDR1 LNHDA, CDR2 SQIVND (reference sequence). V lost 9 bases, J lost 6 bases, and 6 bases stayed unmatched. CDR3 sequence: CASNRGLDTQYF. CDR3 sequence (DNA): TGTGCCAGCAACAGGGGTTTGGATACGCAGTATTTT.

This clonotype showed up just a few times. The chain is built from TRBV29-1 and TRBJ2-7, with 9 bases that match TRBD1. Germline trimming cut 4 bases from V and 5 bases from J; bases unmatched to any gene: 9. Germline V gives CDR1 SQVTM, CDR2 ANQGSEA. The CDR3 contains 14 residues. This CDR3 reads CSVAGGQGSHEQYF. The CDR3, as DNA: TGCAGCGTTGCAGGGGGACAGGGTTCACACGAGCAGTACTTC.

There are a few counts of this clonotype. This sequence joins TRBV5-1 and TRBJ2-3; 7 nucleotides line up with TRBD1. Looked up from germline, CDR1 is SGHRS and CDR2 is YFSETQ. The CDR3 has 17 amino acids. V was clipped by 1 base and J by 5 bases; unmatched bases: 13. CDR3 amino acids: CASSLTLSGTAIDTQYF. The CDR3, as DNA: TGCGCCAGCAGCTTGACCCTATCCGGGACAGCTATAGATACGCAGTATTTT.

This clonotype showed up many times. V gene TRBV2 combines with J gene TRBJ1-2; weak D call: TRBD1 (6 bases). This CDR3 is built from 13 residues. Looked up from germline, CDR1 is SNHLY and CDR2 is FYNNEI. Trimming removed 5 bases from V and 7 bases from J, with 14 bases in between. The CDR3 loop is CASSLQGAGGYTF. The CDR3 DNA reads as TGTGCCAGCAGTTTACAGGGAGCTGGTGGCTACACCTTC. The full variable domain, with the rest looked up from reference TRBV2 and TRBJ1-2, is EPEVTQTPSHQVTQMGQEVILRCVPISNHLYFYWYRQILGQKVEFLVSFYNNEISEKSEIFDDQFSVERPDGSNFTLKIRSTKLEDSAMYFCASSLQGAGGYTFGSGTRLTVV.

This chain connects TRBV28 to TRBJ2-7; D possibly matches TRBD1 or TRBD2 (5 bases each). With 8 bases removed from V and 3 bases from J, the gap between germline ends came to 14 bases. Germline V gene sequence: CDR1 MDHEN, CDR2 SYDVKM. CDR3 length: 13 residues. In DNA form, the CDR3 reads TGTGCCAGCCTGGACGGGGCCGGCTACGAGCAGTACTTC. This codes for CASLDGAGYEQYF.

This clonotype has at least ten counts. The chain carries TRBV6-5 and TRBJ1-6, with D uncertain. The CDR3 is made up of 12 amino acids. Germline loops: CDR1 MNHEY, CDR2 SVGAGI. The V end was cut by 6 bases, the J end by 6 bases, with 6 bases between. CDR3 loop: CASRPPNSPLHF. Written as DNA, the CDR3 is TGTGCCAGCAGGCCACCTAATTCACCCCTCCACTTT.

This sequence joins TRBV2 and TRBJ2-7; 8 bases fit TRBD1. The germline CDR1 and CDR2 sequences are SNHLY and FYNNEI. There are 13 residues in the CDR3. V shed 6 bases and J 0 bases; nucleotides not matched to a gene: 1. The CDR3 region has the DNA TGTGCCAGCAGGGGACAGGACTCCTACGAGCAGTACTTC. It encodes CASRGQDSYEQYF. Full variable domain (rest looked up from reference TRBV2 and TRBJ2-7): EPEVTQTPSHQVTQMGQEVILRCVPISNHLYFYWYRQILGQKVEFLVSFYNNEISEKSEIFDDQFSVERPDGSNFTLKIRSTKLEDSAMYFCASRGQDSYEQYFGPGTRLTVT.

This clonotype was seen more than once but under ten times. This chain connects TRBV7-2 to TRBJ2-1, with a possible D match to TRBD1 (5 bases). The CDR3 loop spans 16 amino acids. Germline-derived CDR1 and CDR2 are SGHTA and FQGNSA. V was cut by 1 base and J by 5 bases, with 15 bases left in between. CDR3 amino acids: CASSLEAWTTNNEQFF. The CDR3 DNA sequence: TGTGCCAGCAGCTTAGAAGCCTGGACAACTAACAATGAGCAGTTCTTC.

The sample holds many counts of this clonotype. This chain links TRBV7-2 with TRBJ2-1; weak D call: TRBD2 (5 bases). The CDR3 extends over 15 amino acids. Germline V gives CDR1 SGHTA, CDR2 FQGNSA. The V end lost 1 base, the J end lost 0 bases, and 7 bases lay between the germline ends. The CDR3 DNA reads TGTGCCAGCAGCTTAGGAGGGCGCTCCTACAATGAGCAGTTCTTC. This encodes CASSLGGRSYNEQFF.

The CDR3 DNA reads as TGTGCCAGCTTAGACAGGGCTCGAGGTGAAAAACTGTTTTTT. Amino acids: CASLDRARGEKLFF. This sequence joins TRBV28 and TRBJ1-4; 7 bases line up with TRBD1. J gave up 7 bases and V 8 bases, and 10 bases lay outside the gene matches. The CDR3 totals 14 residues. CDR1 is MDHEN, CDR2 SYDVKM, per germline.

The chain is built from TRBV12-3 or TRBV12-4 and TRBJ2-7; maybe TRBD1 (6 bases). V shed 5 bases and J shed 6 bases, with 11 bases lying between them. The CDR3 totals 12 residues. Here the CDR3 DNA reads TGTGCCAGCAGTAAAACAGGGCGCGAGCAGTACTTC. As protein: CASSKTGREQYF.

This clonotype has more than one count but fewer than ten. The chain uses TRBV5-6 and TRBJ2-3; no reliable D call. With 2 bases removed from V and 0 bases from J, the gap between germline ends came to 7 bases. The CDR3 has 14 amino acids. Germline CDR1 and CDR2: SGHDT and YYEEEE. CDR3 in DNA: TGTGCCAGCAGCTTACCCTTGAGCACAGATACGCAGTATTTT. Translation gives CASSLPLSTDTQYF.

The genes are TRBV3-1 and TRBJ2-2; 9 bases match TRBD1. From germline, CDR1 is LGHDT and CDR2 YNNKEL (reference sequence). The CDR3 length is 14 residues. V lost 6 bases and J lost 7; bases outside the gene matches: 6. In nucleotides, the CDR3 is TGTGCCAGCAGGGGGACAGGGTTTGGCGGGGAGCTGTTTTTT. Translation gives CASRGTGFGGELFF. The whole variable domain, remainder taken from reference TRBV3-1 and TRBJ2-2, is DTAVSQTPKYLVTQMGNDKSIKCEQNLGHDTMYWYKQDSKKFLKIMFSYNNKELIINETVPNRFSPKSPDKAHLNLHINSLELGDSAVYFCASRGTGFGGELFFGEGSRLTVL.

There are a few counts of this clonotype. The rearrangement uses TRBV20-1 and TRBJ2-6; D is perhaps TRBD1 (5 bases). V was pared by 6 bases and J by 2 bases, with 8 bases between. Germline CDR1 DFQATT, CDR2 SNEGSKA (reference sequence). The CDR3 extends over 13 amino acids. CDR3 amino acids: CSAWTPGANVLTF. The CDR3 region has the DNA TGCAGTGCATGGACACCTGGGGCCAACGTCCTGACTTTC.

Turning to this clonotype: Being one base from a much bigger clone, this may be a read error. The rearrangement uses TRBV12-3 or TRBV12-4 and TRBJ1-2, with D unclear. Trimming removed 3 bases from V and 2 bases from J, with 7 bases in between. The CDR3 length is 13 residues. The CDR3 DNA reads TGTGCCAGCAGTTTTGCGGGGAACTATGGCTACACCTTC. Translation gives CASSFAGNYGYTF.

This clonotype was detected only a few times. The V and J genes are TRBV28 and TRBJ1-6; no clear D. Trimming cost V 5 bases and J 9 bases, with 17 bases left between them. Germline-derived CDR1 and CDR2 are MDHEN and SYDVKM. The CDR3 has 15 residues. The CDR3 DNA sequence: TGTGCCAGCAGTCCGACCCGGCCTAGGGTTTCACCCCTCCACTTT. It encodes CASSPTRPRVSPLHF.

This clonotype was detected a few times. The chain uses TRBV6-1 and TRBJ2-3; D unclear. CDR3 size: 15 residues. Trimming removed 3 bases at V and 4 bases at J, with 14 bases between. Germline values: CDR1 MNHNS, CDR2 SASEGT. The CDR3 loop is CASSEMGGPADTQYF. The CDR3 nucleotides are TGTGCCAGCAGTGAGATGGGTGGCCCCGCAGATACGCAGTATTTT.

Ten or more counts support this clonotype. The chain couples TRBV20-1 to TRBJ1-6, with no clear D. V was clipped by 3 bases and J by 5 bases, with 11 bases between them. The germline gives CDR1 DFQATT, CDR2 SNEGSKA (reference sequence). CDR3 length equals 14 residues. CDR3 amino acids: CSASRARNNSPLHF. In DNA form, the CDR3 reads TGCAGTGCTAGCCGGGCCCGTAATAATTCACCCCTCCACTTT.

This clonotype occurred many times. One end of the junction is discordant with germline, which a read error may explain. The J gene is TRBJ2-7, the V gene TRBV19; perhaps TRBD2 as D (6 bases). In germline, CDR1 is LNHDA, CDR2 SQIVND (reference sequence). This CDR3 has 13 amino acids. CDR3 DNA: TGTGCCAGTAGTATCCCCGGGACTTCGGACTTGCACTTC. Amino acids: CASSIPGTSDLHF.

A few counts support this clonotype. V gene TRBV7-9 combines with J gene TRBJ1-2; D is uncertain. CDR1 and CDR2 (germline): SEHNR, FQNEAQ (reference sequence). Trimming took off 5 bases at V and 6 bases at J, with 19 bases between the two ends. The CDR3 has 15 amino acids. CDR3 sequence reads: CASSLTTLAVDGYTF. The DNA of the CDR3 is TGTGCCAGCAGCCTGACGACCTTGGCTGTCGATGGCTACACCTTC.

This clonotype was counted many times. The V call is TRBV30, the J call TRBJ1-2; weak D call: TRBD1 (6 bases). The V gene's germline CDR1 is GTSNPN and CDR2 SVGIG (reference sequence). There are 12 residues in the CDR3. The ends were cut back, 2 bases at V and 6 bases at J, with 10 bases in the middle. The CDR3 sequence: CAWSLGTHGYTF. DNA for the CDR3: TGTGCCTGGAGTCTCGGGACACATGGCTACACCTTC.

This clonotype was detected ten times or more. The rearrangement links TRBV6-6 to TRBJ2-3; D unresolved. Germline V lookup: CDR1 MNHNY, CDR2 SVGAGI (reference sequence). The length of the CDR3 is 13 residues. The ends were cut back, 6 bases at V and 2 bases at J, with 9 bases in the middle. DNA for the CDR3: TGTGCCAGCAGCTCTAGGAACACAGATACGCAGTATTTT. Translated, it gives CASSSRNTDTQYF.

The CDR3 is CASSIAGATYEQYF. CDR3 sequence (DNA): TGTGCCAGCAGTATAGCGGGAGCCACCTACGAGCAGTACTTC. The chain uses TRBV28 and TRBJ2-7, with TRBD2 matching 9 bases. Germline CDR1 and CDR2: MDHEN and SYDVKM. Trimming at V came to 5 bases and at J to 2 bases, leaving 4 bases not matched to a gene. There are 14 residues in the CDR3.

The genes are TRBV29-1 and TRBJ2-1; the D is unclear. There are 13 residues in the CDR3. Deletions cut 4 bases from V and 2 bases from J, with 9 bases between. CDR1 is SQVTM and CDR2 is ANQGSEA in the germline V gene. CDR3 amino acids: CSVVRLTYNEQFF. The CDR3, as DNA: TGCAGCGTTGTCAGGCTAACCTACAATGAGCAGTTCTTC.